The next 6 T cell receptor beta chains were all read from a single sample in a study of blood T cell repertoires in COVID-19. The method was immunoSEQ multiplex PCR; TCRdb's version includes in-frame clones alone and lacks a portion of them. The sample shows under 200,000 clones, approximately 81% of them seen only once. The sample taken for sequencing was PBMCs or T cells enriched from blood (not recorded which). The receptors shown here come from a man aged 55 to 70 who had recovered from COVID-19.

Turning to this clone: Other DNA sequences from this sample encode an identical CDR3 as well. The rearrangement joins TRBV11-2 to TRBJ1-6; D possibly corresponds to TRBD1 (5 bases). V was clipped by 3 bases and J by 5 bases, with 8 bases between them. Germline-derived CDR1 and CDR2 are SGHAT and FQNNGV. The CDR3 totals 14 residues. The CDR3 DNA reads as TGTGCCAGCAGCTTCTCGGGGGATAATTCACCCCTCCACTTT. The encoded protein is CASSFSGDNSPLHF.

This clone appeared once. This chain uses TRBV27 with TRBJ2-1; D may be TRBD2 (6 bases). Germline values: CDR1 MNHEY, CDR2 SMNVEV (reference sequence). The V and J ends lost 3 bases and 6 bases respectively, with 12 bases between them. The CDR3 spans 14 residues. The CDR3 region has the DNA TGTGCCAGCAGTTTTCCGGGAGCACTCAATGAGCAGTTCTTC. This codes for CASSFPGALNEQFF.

The chain links TRBV7-2 to TRBJ2-5, with 7 bases that match TRBD2. From germline, CDR1 is SGHTA and CDR2 FQGNSA. V shed 3 bases, J shed 1 base, and the junction held 2 bases outside the gene matches. The CDR3 contains 14 residues. CDR3 DNA: TGTGCCAGCAGCTTTCTAGCGGTCCAAGAGACCCAGTACTTC. Translating gives CASSFLAVQETQYF.

The chain employs TRBV28 and TRBJ2-3; 10 nucleotides agree with TRBD2. The junction had 8 bases not matched to a gene; V was cut back by 7 bases and J by 7 bases. The CDR3 runs 14 residues. The germline CDR1 and CDR2 sequences are MDHEN and SYDVKM. Here the CDR3 reads CASKSGGDTYTQYF. In nucleotides, the CDR3 is TGTGCCAGCAAGAGCGGGGGGGATACTTATACGCAGTATTTT.

The count of this clone is one. This chain joins TRBV2 and TRBJ2-3, with D uncertain. Germline CDR1 and CDR2: SNHLY and FYNNEI. The CDR3 has 15 residues. The V end lost 4 bases, the J end lost 0 bases, and 11 bases lay between the germline ends. The CDR3 reads CASSVRRASTDTQYF. The CDR3 DNA follows: TGTGCCAGCAGTGTGCGGAGAGCTAGCACAGATACGCAGTATTTT.

The chain employs TRBV18 and TRBJ2-7, with D possibly being TRBD1 (5 bases). Trimming removed 1 base from V and 6 bases from J, with 10 bases in between. The CDR3 has 13 amino acids. The V gene's germline CDR1 is KGHSH and CDR2 LQKENI. The CDR3 coding sequence is TGTGCCAGCTCACCACAAGGGGTGGGCGAGCAGTACTTC. As protein: CASSPQGVGEQYF.